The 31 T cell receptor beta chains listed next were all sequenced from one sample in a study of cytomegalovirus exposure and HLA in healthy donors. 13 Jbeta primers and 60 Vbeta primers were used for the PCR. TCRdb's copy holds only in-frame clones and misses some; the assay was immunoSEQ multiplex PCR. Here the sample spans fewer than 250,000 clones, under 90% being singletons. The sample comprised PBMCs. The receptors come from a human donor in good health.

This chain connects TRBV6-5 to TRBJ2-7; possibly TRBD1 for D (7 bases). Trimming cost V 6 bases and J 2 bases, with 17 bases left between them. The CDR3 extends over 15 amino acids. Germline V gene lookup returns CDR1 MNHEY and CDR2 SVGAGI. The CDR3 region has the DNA TGTGCCAGCAGGGGGGGACAGACAGGGACCTACGAGCAGTACTTC. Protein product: CASRGGQTGTYEQYF.

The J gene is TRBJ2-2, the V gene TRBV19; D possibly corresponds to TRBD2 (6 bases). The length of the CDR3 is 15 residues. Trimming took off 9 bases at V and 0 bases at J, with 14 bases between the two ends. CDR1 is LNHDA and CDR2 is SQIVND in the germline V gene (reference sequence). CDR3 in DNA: TGTGCCAGCCATCGGCGGGGATCGAACACCGGGGAGCTGTTTTTT. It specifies CASHRRGSNTGELFF. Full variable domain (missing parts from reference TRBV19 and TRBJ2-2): DGGITQSPKYLFRKEGQNVTLSCEQNLNHDAMYWYRQDPGQGLRLIYYSQIVNDFQKGDIAEGYSVSREKKESFPLTVTSAQKNPTAFYLCASHRRGSNTGELFFGEGSRLTVL.

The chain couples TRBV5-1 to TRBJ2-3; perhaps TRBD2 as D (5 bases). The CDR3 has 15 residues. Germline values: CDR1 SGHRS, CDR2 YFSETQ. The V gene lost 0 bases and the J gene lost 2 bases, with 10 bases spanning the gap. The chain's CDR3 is CASSLERGDTDTQYF. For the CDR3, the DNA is TGCGCCAGCAGCTTGGAACGGGGAGACACAGATACGCAGTATTTT.

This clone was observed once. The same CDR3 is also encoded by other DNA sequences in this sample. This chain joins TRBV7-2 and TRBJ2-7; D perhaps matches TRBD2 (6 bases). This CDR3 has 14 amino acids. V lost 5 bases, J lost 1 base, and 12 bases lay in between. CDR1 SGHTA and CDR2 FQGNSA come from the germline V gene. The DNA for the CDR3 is TGTGCCAGCAGCCCCCGGGACTTTTCCTACGAGCAGTACTTC. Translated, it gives CASSPRDFSYEQYF.

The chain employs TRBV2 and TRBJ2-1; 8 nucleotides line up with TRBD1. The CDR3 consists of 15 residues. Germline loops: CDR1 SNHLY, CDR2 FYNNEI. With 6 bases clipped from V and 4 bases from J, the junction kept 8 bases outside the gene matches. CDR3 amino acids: CASSPRTGNYNEQFF. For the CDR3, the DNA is TGTGCCAGCAGCCCAAGGACAGGGAATTACAATGAGCAGTTCTTC.

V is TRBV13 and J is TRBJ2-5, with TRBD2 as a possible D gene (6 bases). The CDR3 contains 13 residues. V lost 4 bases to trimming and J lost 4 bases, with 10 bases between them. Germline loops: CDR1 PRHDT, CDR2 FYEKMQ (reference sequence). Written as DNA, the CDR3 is TGTGCCAGCAGCTACCTAGCGCCAGAGACCCAGTACTTC. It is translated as CASSYLAPETQYF.

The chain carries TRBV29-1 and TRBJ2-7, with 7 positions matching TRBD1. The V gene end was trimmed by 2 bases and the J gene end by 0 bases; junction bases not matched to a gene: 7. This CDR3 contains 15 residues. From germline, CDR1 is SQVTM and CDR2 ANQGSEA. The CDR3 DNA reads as TGCAGCGTTGAATATGAGGACAGGAGCTCCTACGAGCAGTACTTC. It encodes CSVEYEDRSSYEQYF.

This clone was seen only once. The CDR3 DNA reads TGTGCCAGCAGTGATCACTACCTGGGAGCCAAAAACATTCAGTACTTC. This translates into CASSDHYLGAKNIQYF. The chain has TRBV2 and TRBJ2-4; D gene unclear. The CDR3 is 16 amino acids. The V gene's germline CDR1 is SNHLY and CDR2 FYNNEI. V lost 3 bases to trimming and J lost 0 bases, with 12 bases between them.

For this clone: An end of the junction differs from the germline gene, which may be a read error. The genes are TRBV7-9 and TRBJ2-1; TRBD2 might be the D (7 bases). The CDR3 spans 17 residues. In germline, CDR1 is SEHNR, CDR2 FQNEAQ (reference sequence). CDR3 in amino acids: CSSSLKAGQRTYNEQFF. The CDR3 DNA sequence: TGTTCCAGCAGCTTAAAAGCGGGACAAAGAACTTACAATGAGCAGTTCTTC.

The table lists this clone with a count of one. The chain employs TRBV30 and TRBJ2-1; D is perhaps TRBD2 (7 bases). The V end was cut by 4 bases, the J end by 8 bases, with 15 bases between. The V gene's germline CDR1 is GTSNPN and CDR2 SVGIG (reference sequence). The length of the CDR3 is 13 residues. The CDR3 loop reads CAWNGGGSYEQFF. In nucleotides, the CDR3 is TGTGCCTGGAATGGGGGCGGGAGTTATGAGCAGTTCTTC. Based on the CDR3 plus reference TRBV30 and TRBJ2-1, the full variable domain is SQTIHQWPATLVQPVGSPLSLECTVEGTSNPNLYWYRQAAGRGLQLLFYSVGIGQISSEVPQNLSASRPQDRQFILSSKKLLLSDSGFYLCAWNGGGSYEQFFGPGTRLTVL.

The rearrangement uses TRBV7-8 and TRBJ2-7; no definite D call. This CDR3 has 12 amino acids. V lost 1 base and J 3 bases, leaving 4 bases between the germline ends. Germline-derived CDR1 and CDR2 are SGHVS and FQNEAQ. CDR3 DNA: TGTGCCAGCAGCTTAGGAGACTACGAGCAGTACTTC. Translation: CASSLGDYEQYF.

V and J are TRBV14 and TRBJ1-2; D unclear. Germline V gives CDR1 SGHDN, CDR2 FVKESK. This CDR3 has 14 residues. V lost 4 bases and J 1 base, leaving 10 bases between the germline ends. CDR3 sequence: CASSPGRDNYGYTF. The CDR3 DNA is TGTGCCAGCAGCCCTGGACGGGATAACTATGGCTACACCTTC.

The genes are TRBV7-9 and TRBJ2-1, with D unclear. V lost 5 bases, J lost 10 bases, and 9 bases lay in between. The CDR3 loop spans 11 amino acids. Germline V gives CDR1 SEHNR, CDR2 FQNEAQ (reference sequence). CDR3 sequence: CASSPSLEQFF. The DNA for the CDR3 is TGTGCCAGCAGCCCTTCCTTAGAGCAGTTCTTC. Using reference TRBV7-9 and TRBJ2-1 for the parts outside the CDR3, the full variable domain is DTGVSQNPRHKITKRGQNVTFRCDPISEHNRLYWYRQTLGQGPEFLTYFQNEAQLEKSRLLSDRFSAERPKGSFSTLEIQRTEQGDSAMYLCASSPSLEQFFGPGTRLTVL.

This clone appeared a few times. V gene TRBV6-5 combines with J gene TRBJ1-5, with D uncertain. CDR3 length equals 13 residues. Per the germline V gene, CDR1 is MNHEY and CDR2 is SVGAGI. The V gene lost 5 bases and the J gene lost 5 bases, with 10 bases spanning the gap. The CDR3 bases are TGTGCCAGCAGTACTTCCCACGATCAGCCCCAGCATTTT. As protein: CASSTSHDQPQHF.

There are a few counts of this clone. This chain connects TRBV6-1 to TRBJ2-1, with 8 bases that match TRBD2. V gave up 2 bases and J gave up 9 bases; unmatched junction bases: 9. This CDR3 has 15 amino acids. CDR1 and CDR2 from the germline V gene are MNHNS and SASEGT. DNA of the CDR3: TGTGCCAGCAGTGAAAGGGGGACTAGATTCGGTGAGCAGTTCTTC. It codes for CASSERGTRFGEQFF.

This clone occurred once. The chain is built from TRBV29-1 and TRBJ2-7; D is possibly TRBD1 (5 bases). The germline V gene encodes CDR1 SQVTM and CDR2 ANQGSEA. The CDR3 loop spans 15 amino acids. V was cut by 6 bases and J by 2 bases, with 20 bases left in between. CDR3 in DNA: TGCAGCGTACGACAGACCGGCTCCTCCACCTACGAGCAGTACTTC. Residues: CSVRQTGSSTYEQYF.

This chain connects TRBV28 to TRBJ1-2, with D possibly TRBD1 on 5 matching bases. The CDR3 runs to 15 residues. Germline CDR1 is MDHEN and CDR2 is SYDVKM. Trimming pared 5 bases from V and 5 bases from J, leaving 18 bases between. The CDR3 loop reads CASSPPGSGGYGYTF. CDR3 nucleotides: TGTGCCAGCAGTCCGCCGGGCTCTGGGGGGTATGGCTACACCTTC.

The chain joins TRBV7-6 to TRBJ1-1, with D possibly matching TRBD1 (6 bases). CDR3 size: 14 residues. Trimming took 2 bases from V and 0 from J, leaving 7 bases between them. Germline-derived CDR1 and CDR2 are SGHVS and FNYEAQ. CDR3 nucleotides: TGTGCCAGCAGCTTAAGGGGGATGAACACTGAAGCTTTCTTT. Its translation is CASSLRGMNTEAFF.

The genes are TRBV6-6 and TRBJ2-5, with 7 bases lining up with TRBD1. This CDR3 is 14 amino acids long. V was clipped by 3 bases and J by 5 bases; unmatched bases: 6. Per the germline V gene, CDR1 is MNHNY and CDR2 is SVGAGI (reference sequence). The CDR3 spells CASSYTGDAETQYF. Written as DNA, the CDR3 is TGTGCCAGCAGTTATACAGGGGATGCGGAGACCCAGTACTTC.

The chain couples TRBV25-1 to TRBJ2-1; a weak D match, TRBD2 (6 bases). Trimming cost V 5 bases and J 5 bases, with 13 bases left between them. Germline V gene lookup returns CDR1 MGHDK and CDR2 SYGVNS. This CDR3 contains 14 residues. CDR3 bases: TGTGCCAGCAGTCCGGGACTCCAAAACAATGAGCAGTTCTTC. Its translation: CASSPGLQNNEQFF. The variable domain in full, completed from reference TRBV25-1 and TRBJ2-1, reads EADIYQTPRYLVIGTGKKITLECSQTMGHDKMYWYQQDPGMELHLIHYSYGVNSTEKGDLSSESTVSRIRTEHFPLTLESARPSHTSQYLCASSPGLQNNEQFFGPGTRLTVL.

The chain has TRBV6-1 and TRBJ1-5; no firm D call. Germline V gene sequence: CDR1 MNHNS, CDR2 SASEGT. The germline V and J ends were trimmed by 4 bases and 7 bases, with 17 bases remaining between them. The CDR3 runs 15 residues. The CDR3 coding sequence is TGTGCCAGCAGTGCCTTCGAAAGCGAAATCCAGCCCCAGCATTTT. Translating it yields CASSAFESEIQPQHF.

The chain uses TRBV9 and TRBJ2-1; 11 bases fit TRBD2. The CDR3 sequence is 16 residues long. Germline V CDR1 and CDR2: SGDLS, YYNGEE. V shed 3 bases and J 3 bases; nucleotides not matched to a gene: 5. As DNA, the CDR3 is TGTGCCAGCAGCGCAGCTAGCGGGAGGAACTACAATGAGCAGTTCTTC. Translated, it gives CASSAASGRNYNEQFF.

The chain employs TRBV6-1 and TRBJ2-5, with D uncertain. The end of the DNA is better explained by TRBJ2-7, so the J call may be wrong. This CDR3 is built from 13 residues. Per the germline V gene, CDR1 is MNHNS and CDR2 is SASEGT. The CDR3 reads CASSEDPYYEQYF. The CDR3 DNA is TGTGCCAGCAGTGAAGATCCCTACTACGAGCAGTACTTC.

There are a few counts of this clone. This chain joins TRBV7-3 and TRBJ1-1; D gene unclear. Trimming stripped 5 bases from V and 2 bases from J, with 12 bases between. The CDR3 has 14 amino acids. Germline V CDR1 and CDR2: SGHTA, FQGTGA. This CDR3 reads CASSIGSGNTEAFF. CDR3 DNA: TGTGCCAGCAGCATAGGCTCGGGTAACACTGAAGCTTTCTTT.

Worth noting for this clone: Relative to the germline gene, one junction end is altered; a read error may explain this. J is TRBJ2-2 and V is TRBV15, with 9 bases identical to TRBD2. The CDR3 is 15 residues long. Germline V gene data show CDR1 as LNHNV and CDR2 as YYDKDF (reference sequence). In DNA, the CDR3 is TGTGCCACCAGCAGAGATCGCGCTAGCGGGAAGGAGCTGTTTTTC. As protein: CATSRDRASGKELFF.

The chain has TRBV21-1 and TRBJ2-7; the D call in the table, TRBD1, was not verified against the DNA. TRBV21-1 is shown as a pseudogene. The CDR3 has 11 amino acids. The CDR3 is CATLGQNEQYF. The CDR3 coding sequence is TGTGCCACCCTGGGACAGAACGAGCAGTACTTC.

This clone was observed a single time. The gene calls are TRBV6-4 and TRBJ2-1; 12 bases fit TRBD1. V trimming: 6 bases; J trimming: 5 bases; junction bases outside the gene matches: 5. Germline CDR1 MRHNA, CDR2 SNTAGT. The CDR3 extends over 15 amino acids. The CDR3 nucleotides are TGTGCCAGCAGCCCGGGACAGGGGGCGAACAATGAGCAGTTCTTC. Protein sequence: CASSPGQGANNEQFF.

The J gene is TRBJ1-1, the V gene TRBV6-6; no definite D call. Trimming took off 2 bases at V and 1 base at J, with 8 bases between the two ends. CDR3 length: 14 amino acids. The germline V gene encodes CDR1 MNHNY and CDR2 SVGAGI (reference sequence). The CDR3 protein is CASSYVSGNTEAFF. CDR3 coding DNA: TGTGCCAGCAGTTACGTATCAGGGAACACTGAAGCTTTCTTT.

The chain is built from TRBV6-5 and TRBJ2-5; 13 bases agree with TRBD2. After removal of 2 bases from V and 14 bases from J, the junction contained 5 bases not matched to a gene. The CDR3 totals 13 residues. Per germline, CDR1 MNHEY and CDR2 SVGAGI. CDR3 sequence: CASSYLLAGGLYF. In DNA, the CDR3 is TGTGCCAGCAGTTACCTACTAGCGGGAGGGCTCTACTTC.

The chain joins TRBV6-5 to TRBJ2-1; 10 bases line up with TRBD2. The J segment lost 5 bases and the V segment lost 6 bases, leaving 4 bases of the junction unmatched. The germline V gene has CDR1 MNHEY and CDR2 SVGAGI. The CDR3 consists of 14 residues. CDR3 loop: CASRRGLANNEQFF. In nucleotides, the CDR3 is TGTGCCAGCAGGCGGGGACTAGCGAACAATGAGCAGTTCTTC.

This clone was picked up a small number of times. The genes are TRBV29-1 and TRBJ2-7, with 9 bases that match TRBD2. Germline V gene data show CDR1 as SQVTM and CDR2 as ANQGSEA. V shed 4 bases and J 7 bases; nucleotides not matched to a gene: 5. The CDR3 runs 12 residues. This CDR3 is CSVVSGSREQYF. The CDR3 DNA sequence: TGCAGCGTTGTTAGCGGGAGCAGGGAGCAGTACTTC.